The 19 T cell receptor beta chains in this list originate from one sample, sequenced in a study of long-term antiretroviral therapy in people with HIV. Survey-level immunoSEQ v3.0 assays were run. Produced via immunoSEQ multiplex PCR; TCRdb's table is partial and in-frame only. The data contain 20,000 to 25,000 clones, about 89% of them seen just once; the ten biggest clones take up roughly 3.3%. The material was unsorted PBMCs, obtained roughly 2.5 years after starting antiretroviral therapy. All receptors come from a woman aged 50 to 60 with HIV.

This clone has just one count. The rearrangement links TRBV9 to TRBJ2-4; D is tentatively TRBD1 or TRBD2 (5 bases each). The CDR3 contains 14 residues. Per germline, CDR1 SGDLS and CDR2 YYNGEE. V was shortened by 3 bases and J by 9 bases, with 16 bases between the two germline ends. The CDR3 DNA reads TGTGCCAGCAGCGCCGGGACCGAACAAGTCATTCAGTACTTC. Amino acids: CASSAGTEQVIQYF.

V usage is TRBV7-9 and J usage is TRBJ2-5, with a weak D call TRBD2 (6 bases). Germline CDR1 is SEHNR and CDR2 is FQNEAQ (reference sequence). V was clipped by 4 bases and J by 1 base, with 13 bases between them. There are 15 residues in the CDR3. CDR3 loop: CASSSRRGLQETQYF. As DNA, the CDR3 is TGTGCCAGCAGCTCCCGACGGGGACTCCAAGAGACCCAGTACTTC. Filled out from reference TRBV7-9 and TRBJ2-5, the complete variable domain reads DTGVSQNPRHKITKRGQNVTFRCDPISEHNRLYWYRQTLGQGPEFLTYFQNEAQLEKSRLLSDRFSAERPKGSFSTLEIQRTEQGDSAMYLCASSSRRGLQETQYFGPGTRLLVL.

The chain carries TRBV28 and TRBJ1-4; D is perhaps TRBD1 (6 bases). Between the trimmed V and J ends, which lost 5 bases and 9 bases, there was a span of 19 bases. Germline assignment: CDR1 MDHEN and CDR2 SYDVKM. The CDR3 has 15 amino acids. In DNA form, the CDR3 reads TGTGCCAGCAGTCCGTACAGCTACAGGGTTAAAAAACTGTTTTTT. Residues: CASSPYSYRVKKLFF.

The rearrangement uses TRBV6-5 and TRBJ1-2, with no clear D. V lost 0 bases, J lost 4 bases, and 15 bases lay in between. This CDR3 has 16 amino acids. CDR1 and CDR2 (germline): MNHEY, SVGAGI. Here the CDR3 reads CASSYSRQSALYGYTF. CDR3 in DNA: TGTGCCAGCAGTTACTCGAGACAAAGTGCCCTCTATGGCTACACCTTC.

This clone occurred once. The rearrangement joins TRBV6-5 to TRBJ1-1, with TRBD1 as a possible D gene (6 bases). Looked up from germline, CDR1 is MNHEY and CDR2 is SVGAGI. The V gene lost 4 bases and the J gene lost 1 base, with 7 bases spanning the gap. This CDR3 is built from 13 residues. CDR3 bases: TGTGCCAGCAGTTTACAGGGGAACACTGAAGCTTTCTTT. Amino acid sequence: CASSLQGNTEAFF.

The chain recombines TRBV7-2 with TRBJ2-1, with 8 bases identical to TRBD1. Germline lookup yields CDR1 SGHTA and CDR2 FQGNSA. This CDR3 has 16 amino acids. Unmatched junction bases numbered 6, after V lost 5 bases and J lost 0 bases. The CDR3 DNA reads as TGTGCCAGCAGCCCATACAGGGGGAGCTCCTACAATGAGCAGTTCTTC. This codes for CASSPYRGSSYNEQFF. The complete variable domain, with remaining parts taken from reference TRBV7-2 and TRBJ2-1, reads GAGVSQSPSNKVTEKGKDVELRCDPISGHTALYWYRQSLGQGLEFLIYFQGNSAPDKSGLPSDRFSAERTGGSVSTLTIQRTQQEDSAVYLCASSPYRGSSYNEQFFGPGTRLTVL.

The chain joins TRBV28 to TRBJ1-2; 7 bases match TRBD1. The trim removed 8 bases at V and 0 bases at J, leaving 3 bases unmatched. CDR3 length: 13 residues. Germline V gene lookup returns CDR1 MDHEN and CDR2 SYDVKM. This CDR3 reads CASFGTANYGYTF. CDR3 coding DNA: TGTGCCAGCTTCGGGACAGCTAACTATGGCTACACCTTC.

V is TRBV29-1 and J is TRBJ1-1, with no clear D. The CDR3 is made up of 14 amino acids. Germline assignment: CDR1 SQVTM and CDR2 ANQGSEA. V was shortened by 4 bases and J by 1 base, with 13 bases between the two germline ends. The DNA of the CDR3 is TGCAGCGTTGCGGCTGGACGGTCGAACACTGAAGCTTTCTTT. This codes for CSVAAGRSNTEAFF.

The chain couples TRBV6-1 to TRBJ1-1; a weak D match, TRBD1 (6 bases). CDR3 length: 13 amino acids. The V and J ends lost 5 bases and 3 bases respectively, with 10 bases between them. Germline lookup yields CDR1 MNHNS and CDR2 SASEGT. CDR3 nucleotides: TGTGCCAGCAGTACTACAGGGTACACTGAAGCTTTCTTT. It encodes CASSTTGYTEAFF.

The chain combines TRBV18 with TRBJ2-1; perhaps TRBD2 as D (6 bases). The germline V gene has CDR1 KGHSH and CDR2 LQKENI. This CDR3 spans 13 amino acids. The V end lost 8 bases, the J end lost 10 bases, and 18 bases lay between the germline ends. In DNA, the CDR3 is TGTGCCAGCCAAGATTGGGCCGGGGGAGAGCAGTTCTTC. Translation: CASQDWAGGEQFF.

The chain links TRBV28 to TRBJ2-3, with 16 bases identical to TRBD2. The V gene's germline CDR1 is MDHEN and CDR2 SYDVKM. There are 17 residues in the CDR3. J was trimmed by 2 bases and V by 7 bases; bases with no gene match: 6. The CDR3 DNA follows: TGTGCCAGCACGGGACTAGCGGGAGGGCCTTCCACAGATACGCAGTATTTT. It specifies CASTGLAGGPSTDTQYF.

V and J are TRBV27 and TRBJ1-5, with a weak D call TRBD1 (6 bases). The CDR3 is 13 amino acids. Germline lookup yields CDR1 MNHEY and CDR2 SMNVEV (reference sequence). V was clipped by 5 bases and J by 7 bases, with 12 bases between them. For the CDR3, the DNA is TGTGCCAGCAGTGATACAGGGAGACAGCCCCAGCATTTT. This sequence encodes CASSDTGRQPQHF.

This sequence joins TRBV6-1 and TRBJ2-7, with D perhaps TRBD1 or TRBD2 (5 bases each). The germline gives CDR1 MNHNS, CDR2 SASEGT. The CDR3 covers 14 residues. Deletions cut 7 bases from V and 3 bases from J, with 16 bases between. CDR3 DNA sequence: TGTGCCAGCAAGAACCGGGACCTCAGCTACGAGCAGTACTTC. Protein product: CASKNRDLSYEQYF.

The genes are TRBV6-5 and TRBJ2-7; TRBD2 aligns across 7 bases. V was clipped by 5 bases and J by 7 bases; unmatched bases: 8. The CDR3 extends over 13 amino acids. Germline values: CDR1 MNHEY, CDR2 SVGAGI. The CDR3 here is CASSPGGSSEQYF. DNA for the CDR3: TGTGCCAGCAGTCCCGGCGGGAGTAGTGAGCAGTACTTC.

The chain combines TRBV19 with TRBJ2-1; the D gene is possibly TRBD2 (6 bases). V was pared by 6 bases and J by 6 bases, with 15 bases between. The CDR3 sequence is 14 residues long. Germline loops: CDR1 LNHDA, CDR2 SQIVND (reference sequence). The CDR3 loop reads CASRWGGTVNEQFF. The CDR3 DNA reads TGTGCCAGTAGATGGGGCGGGACGGTCAATGAGCAGTTCTTC.

The CDR3 coding sequence is TGTGCCAGCAGCTTAGGACAGGGTAATGAAAAACTGTTTTTT. This encodes CASSLGQGNEKLFF. The V gene is TRBV7-6, the J gene TRBJ1-4, with 7 bases that match TRBD1. Germline lookup yields CDR1 SGHVS and CDR2 FNYEAQ. The V gene end was trimmed by 1 base and the J gene end by 4 bases; junction bases not matched to a gene: 0. The CDR3 consists of 14 residues.

The rearrangement joins TRBV4-1 to TRBJ2-7; no clear D gene. Germline V gene lookup returns CDR1 MGHRA and CDR2 YSYEKL. Trimming stripped 0 bases from V and 6 bases from J, with 6 bases between. This CDR3 has 12 residues. The DNA of the CDR3 is TGCGCCAGCAGCCAAGATCTGGCCGAGCAGTACTTC. Translation gives CASSQDLAEQYF.

The V and J genes are TRBV13 and TRBJ2-7; the match to TRBD1 covers 8 bases. The CDR3 covers 13 residues. V was clipped by 5 bases and J by 7 bases; unmatched bases: 7. Germline lookup yields CDR1 PRHDT and CDR2 FYEKMQ (reference sequence). CDR3 sequence: CASSIRGRGEQYF. As DNA, the CDR3 is TGTGCCAGCAGCATCAGGGGGCGCGGGGAGCAGTACTTC.

The genes are TRBV11-3 and TRBJ2-5; unclear D gene. The length of the CDR3 is 11 residues. Germline V lookup: CDR1 SGHNT, CDR2 YENEEA. V gave up 8 bases and J gave up 5 bases, with 9 bases separating them. The CDR3 region has the DNA TGTGCCAGCTCAGAGACCGAGACCCAGTACTTC. This encodes CASSETETQYF. The full variable domain, rest sourced from reference TRBV11-3 and TRBJ2-5, is EAGVVQSPRYKIIEKKQPVAFWCNPISGHNTLYWYLQNLGQGPELLIRYENEEAVDDSQLPKDRFSAERLKGVDSTLKIQPAELGDSAVYLCASSETETQYFGPGTRLLVL.